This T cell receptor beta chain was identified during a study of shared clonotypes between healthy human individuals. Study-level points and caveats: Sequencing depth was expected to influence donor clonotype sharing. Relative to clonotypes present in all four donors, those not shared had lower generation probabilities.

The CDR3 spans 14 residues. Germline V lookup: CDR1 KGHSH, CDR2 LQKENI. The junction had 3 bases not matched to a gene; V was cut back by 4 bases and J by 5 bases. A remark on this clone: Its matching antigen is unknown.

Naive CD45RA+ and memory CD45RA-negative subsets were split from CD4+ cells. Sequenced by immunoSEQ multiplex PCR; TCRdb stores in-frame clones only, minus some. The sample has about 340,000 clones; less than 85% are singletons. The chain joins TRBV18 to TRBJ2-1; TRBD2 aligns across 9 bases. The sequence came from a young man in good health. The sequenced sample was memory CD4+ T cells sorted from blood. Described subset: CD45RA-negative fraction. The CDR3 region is CASSRGTSNNEQFF. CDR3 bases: TGTGCCAGCTCACGGGGGACTAGCAACAATGAGCAGTTCTTC.